Sequencing of this T cell receptor (beta chain) was carried out in a study of blood T cell repertoires in COVID-19. At the level of the study: COVID-19 samples collected from the United States, Italy and Spain covered acute and convalescent phases. Nucleic acid was either cDNA or gDNA, and it came from T cells, B-cell-depleted T cells, or PBMCs.

Germline CDR1 is MNHEY and CDR2 is SVGEGT. The ends lost 2 bases at V and 7 bases at J; junction bases unmatched: 7. The CDR3 loop spans 15 amino acids. Per the original methods: Researchers report that nucleated cell counts were estimated from reference gene primer amplification. Data came from immunoSEQ multiplex PCR; TCRdb stores just in-frame clones and leaves some out. That table is the source of V, J and clone size, and D and trimming were worked out from the DNA. This table has 200,000 to 250,000 clones, around 83% appearing once. The sequencing input was peripheral blood. This chain connects TRBV6-2 or TRBV6-3 to TRBJ1-2, with 10 positions matching TRBD1. The clonotype was recovered from a woman aged 70 to 79 with COVID-19, enrolled during active disease. The CDR3 sequence is CASSYASGTGAGYTF. CDR3 bases: TGTGCCAGCAGTTACGCCTCCGGGACAGGGGCTGGCTACACCTTC.